Each of the 18 T cell receptor beta chains below was sequenced from the same sample in a study of beta chain features in type 1 diabetes. Study-level findings and limits: All four CD4+ subsets of Type 1 diabetes patients contained TCRB CDR3s that were moderately but significantly shorter.

What was sequenced were expressed TCRB transcripts, since all of the isolated RNA had been reverse transcribed. TCRdb keeps only in-frame clones here, not all; method: immunoSEQ multiplex PCR. The sample records around 41,000 clones, approximately 62% being singletons. No antigens are known for them. The sequenced material came from Tregs from blood. These receptors came from a man younger than 45 with type 1 diabetes. Some clones in this sample may be carry-over from other donors' samples.

This clone was detected a few times. The V gene is TRBV11-2, the J gene TRBJ2-3, with D tentatively TRBD1 (6 bases). The CDR3 is 16 residues long. Germline assignment: CDR1 SGHAT and CDR2 FQNNGV. V shed 5 bases and J shed 1 base, with 16 bases lying between them. CDR3 in amino acids: CASSRGYRAGTDTQYF. The CDR3 DNA follows: TGTGCCAGCAGCCGAGGGTACAGGGCTGGCACAGATACGCAGTATTTT.

The J gene is TRBJ2-3, the V gene TRBV29-1; 7 bases are shared with TRBD1. The trim removed 4 bases at V and 6 bases at J, leaving 10 bases unmatched. Germline V gives CDR1 SQVTM, CDR2 ANQGSEA. The CDR3 runs to 14 residues. CDR3 coding DNA: TGCAGCGTTGCTTCCGGGACAGTGGGGGATACGCAGTATTTT. This gives the protein CSVASGTVGDTQYF.

The count of this clone is one. The gene calls are TRBV5-1 and TRBJ2-4; no firm D call. Germline V gene sequence: CDR1 SGHRS, CDR2 YFSETQ. Trimming removed 0 bases at V and 0 bases at J, with 7 bases between. This CDR3 region has 15 residues. The CDR3 nucleotides are TGCGCCAGCAGCTTGGCCCCAGGAGCCAAAAACATTCAGTACTTC. This translates into CASSLAPGAKNIQYF.

The J gene is TRBJ2-7, the V gene TRBV13; 9 bases match TRBD1. Germline V gene data show CDR1 as PRHDT and CDR2 as FYEKMQ (reference sequence). This CDR3 has 14 residues. V shed 5 bases and J 3 bases; nucleotides not matched to a gene: 5. The CDR3 here is CASSGGQGSYEQYF. CDR3 nucleotide sequence: TGTGCCAGCAGCGGGGGACAGGGCAGCTACGAGCAGTACTTC.

The chain is built from TRBV5-4 and TRBJ2-7; D is uncertain. Trimming removed 0 bases from V and 4 bases from J, with 8 bases in between. The germline CDR1 and CDR2 sequences are SGHNT and YYREEE (reference sequence). This CDR3 has 13 residues. CDR3 sequence (DNA): TGTGCCAGCAGCTTGGGCATCGGGTACGAGCAGTACTTC. Translated, it gives CASSLGIGYEQYF. The whole variable domain, remainder taken from reference TRBV5-4 and TRBJ2-7, is ETGVTQSPTHLIKTRGQQVTLRCSSQSGHNTVSWYQQALGQGPQFIFQYYREEENGRGNFPPRFSGLQFPNYSSELNVNALELDDSALYLCASSLGIGYEQYFGPGTRLTVT.

The rearrangement joins TRBV7-3 to TRBJ1-1; 7 bases fit TRBD1. The CDR3 runs to 15 residues. Trimming at V came to 2 bases and at J to 6 bases, leaving 9 bases not matched to a gene. Germline CDR1 is SGHTA and CDR2 is FQGTGA. CDR3 sequence: CASSLAPGTEAEAFF. CDR3 sequence (DNA): TGTGCCAGCAGCTTAGCTCCCGGGACAGAGGCTGAAGCTTTCTTT.

This chain connects TRBV28 to TRBJ1-5, with TRBD1 matching 7 bases. Germline V lookup: CDR1 MDHEN, CDR2 SYDVKM. Trimming cost V 6 bases and J 4 bases; bases outside gene matches: 6. This CDR3 is built from 14 residues. In DNA form, the CDR3 reads TGTGCCAGCAGCACGGGACAGCAAAATCAGCCCCAGCATTTT. Its translation: CASSTGQQNQPQHF.

This clone has only a few counts. The chain combines TRBV28 with TRBJ1-5; D is undetermined. V was trimmed by 3 bases and J by 6 bases, leaving 9 bases between them. CDR3 length equals 13 residues. Germline CDR1 MDHEN, CDR2 SYDVKM. The CDR3 region is CASSFVSGQPQHF. CDR3 coding DNA: TGTGCCAGCAGTTTTGTATCAGGTCAGCCCCAGCATTTT. The whole variable domain, remainder taken from reference TRBV28 and TRBJ1-5, is DVKVTQSSRYLVKRTGEKVFLECVQDMDHENMFWYRQDPGLGLRLIYFSYDVKMKEKGDIPEGYSVSREKKERFSLILESASTNQTSMYLCASSFVSGQPQHFGDGTRLSIL.

This clone was detected only a few times. The same CDR3 can be traced to other DNA sequences in this sample. The chain is built from TRBV5-1 and TRBJ2-5, with 9 bases matching TRBD1. Per germline, CDR1 SGHRS and CDR2 YFSETQ. This CDR3 has 14 residues. Trimming at V came to 2 bases and at J to 2 bases, leaving 1 base not matched to a gene. The CDR3 bases are TGCGCCAGCAGCTTTGGACAGGGGCAAGAGACCCAGTACTTC. Protein sequence: CASSFGQGQETQYF.

This chain links TRBV5-1 with TRBJ2-7, with D possibly being TRBD2 (7 bases). The germline V gene encodes CDR1 SGHRS and CDR2 YFSETQ. The V end lost 6 bases, the J end lost 0 bases, and 16 bases lay between the germline ends. This CDR3 has 15 residues. The CDR3 spells CASKPGGLSSYEQYF. Written as DNA, the CDR3 is TGCGCCAGCAAACCGGGGGGCCTGAGCTCCTACGAGCAGTACTTC.

This chain connects TRBV9 to TRBJ2-5; perhaps TRBD2 as D (5 bases). V was shortened by 4 bases and J by 5 bases, with 12 bases between the two germline ends. The CDR3 runs 13 residues. Germline CDR1 and CDR2: SGDLS and YYNGEE. The CDR3 sequence is CASSPTSWETQYF. Written as DNA, the CDR3 is TGTGCCAGCAGCCCCACTAGTTGGGAGACCCAGTACTTC.

The genes are TRBV19 and TRBJ1-6; D is ambiguous. CDR3 length equals 14 residues. The V end was cut by 7 bases, the J end by 2 bases, with 9 bases between. CDR1 and CDR2 (germline): LNHDA, SQIVND (reference sequence). CDR3 region: CASKGAPYNSPLHF. The CDR3 nucleotides are TGTGCCAGTAAAGGAGCTCCCTATAATTCACCCCTCCACTTT.

The J gene is TRBJ2-7, the V gene TRBV2; 9 bases line up with TRBD1. Germline assignment: CDR1 SNHLY and CDR2 FYNNEI. The CDR3 totals 13 residues. Germline trimming cut 4 bases from V and 5 bases from J; bases unmatched to any gene: 3. This chain's CDR3 is CASSGTGAHEQYF. DNA for the CDR3: TGTGCCAGCAGTGGGACAGGGGCCCACGAGCAGTACTTC.

This chain links TRBV29-1 with TRBJ1-1; D perhaps matches TRBD1 (5 bases). Germline CDR1 and CDR2: SQVTM and ANQGSEA. CDR3 length equals 14 residues. Trimming left V 8 bases short and J 6 bases short, with 22 bases between. CDR3 protein: CSTSSGADIAEAFF. The DNA of the CDR3 is TGCAGCACCTCCTCTGGGGCCGATATAGCTGAAGCTTTCTTT.

The J gene is TRBJ1-1, the V gene TRBV18; D is unresolved. V lost 0 bases and J 2 bases, leaving 10 bases between the germline ends. Germline assignment: CDR1 KGHSH and CDR2 LQKENI. This CDR3 is 15 amino acids long. CDR3 DNA sequence: TGTGCCAGCTCACCACCGGCCGGGGTCAACACTGAAGCTTTCTTT. Translated: CASSPPAGVNTEAFF.

There are a few counts of this clone. V gene TRBV7-6 combines with J gene TRBJ2-1, with D possibly TRBD1 on 5 matching bases. The germline V gene encodes CDR1 SGHVS and CDR2 FNYEAQ. The CDR3 runs 15 residues. V was shortened by 5 bases and J by 0 bases, with 11 bases between the two germline ends. CDR3 sequence reads: CASSPTASSYNEQFF. The CDR3 region has the DNA TGTGCCAGCAGCCCGACAGCCAGCTCCTACAATGAGCAGTTCTTC.

The gene calls are TRBV4-3 and TRBJ1-4, with 9 bases matching TRBD1. Germline V lookup: CDR1 LGHNA, CDR2 YSLEER. The CDR3 is made up of 16 amino acids. The V and J ends lost 3 bases and 8 bases, in that order; junction bases with no gene match: 10. The CDR3 DNA sequence: TGCGCCAGCAGCCAGGTTACAGGGGGCGGACGGGAAAAACTGTTTTTT. Amino acid sequence: CASSQVTGGGREKLFF.

The rearrangement links TRBV29-1 to TRBJ2-5; D might be TRBD1 (6 bases). V was trimmed by 7 bases and J by 4 bases, leaving 10 bases between them. CDR1 is SQVTM and CDR2 is ANQGSEA in the germline V gene. The CDR3 consists of 11 residues. CDR3 sequence: CSAARGETQYF. CDR3 in DNA: TGCAGCGCCGCCAGGGGAGAGACCCAGTACTTC.